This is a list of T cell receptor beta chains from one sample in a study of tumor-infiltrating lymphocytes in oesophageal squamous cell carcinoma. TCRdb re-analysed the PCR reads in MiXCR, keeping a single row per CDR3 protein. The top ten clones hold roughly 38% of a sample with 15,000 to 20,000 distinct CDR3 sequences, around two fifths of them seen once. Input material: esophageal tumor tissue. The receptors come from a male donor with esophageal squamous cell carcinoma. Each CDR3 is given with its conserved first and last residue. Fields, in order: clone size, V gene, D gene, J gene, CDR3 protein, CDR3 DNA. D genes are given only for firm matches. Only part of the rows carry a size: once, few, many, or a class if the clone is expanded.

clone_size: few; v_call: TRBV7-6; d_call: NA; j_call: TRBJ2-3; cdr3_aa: CASSLGRYGGDDTQYF; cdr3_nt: TGTGCCAGCAGCCTAGGGAGGTACGGGGGCGACGATACGCAGTATTTT
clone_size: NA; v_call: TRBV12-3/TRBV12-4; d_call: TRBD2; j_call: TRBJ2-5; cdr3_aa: CASRESGRDNEQYF; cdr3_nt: TGTGCCAGCAGAGAGAGCGGGAGGGACAATGAGCAGTACTTC
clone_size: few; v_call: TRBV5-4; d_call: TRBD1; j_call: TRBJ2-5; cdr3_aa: CASSLGDRGLETQYF; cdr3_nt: TGTGCCAGCAGCTTAGGGGACAGGGGTTTAGAGACCCAGTACTTC
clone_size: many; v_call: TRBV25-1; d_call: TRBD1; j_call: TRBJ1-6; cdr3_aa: CASSLQGAYNSPLHF; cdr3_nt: TGTGCCAGCAGCCTACAGGGGGCGTATAATTCACCCCTCCACTTT
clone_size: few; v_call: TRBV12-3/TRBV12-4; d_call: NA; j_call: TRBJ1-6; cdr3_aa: CASSLSNSPLHF; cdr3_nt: TGTGCCAGCAGTTTAAGTAATTCACCCCTCCACTTT
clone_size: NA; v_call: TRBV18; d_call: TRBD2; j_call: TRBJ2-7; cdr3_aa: CASSSGGLAEYEQYF; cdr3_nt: TGTGCCAGCTCGTCAGGAGGACTAGCGGAATACGAGCAGTACTTC
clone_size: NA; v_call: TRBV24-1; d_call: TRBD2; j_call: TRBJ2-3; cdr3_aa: CATTPSPGTSGSSTDTQYF; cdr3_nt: TGTGCCACCACCCCTAGTCCCGGGACTAGCGGCTCTAGCACAGATACGCAGTATTTT
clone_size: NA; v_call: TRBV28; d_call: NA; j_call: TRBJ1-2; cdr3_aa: CASSLGDGYTF; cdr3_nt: TGTGCCAGCAGTTTAGGGGATGGCTACACCTTC
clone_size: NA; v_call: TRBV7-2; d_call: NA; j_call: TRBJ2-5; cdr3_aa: CASSFRDRQETQYF; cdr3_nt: TGTGCCAGCAGCTTCCGGGACCGCCAAGAGACCCAGTACTTC
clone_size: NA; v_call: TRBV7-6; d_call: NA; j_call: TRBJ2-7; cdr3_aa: CASSLEGDPYEQYF; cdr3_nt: TGTGCTAGCAGCTTAGAGGGGGACCCCTACGAGCAGTACTTC
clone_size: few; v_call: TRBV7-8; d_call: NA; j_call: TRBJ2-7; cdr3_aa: CASSLTGFHEQYF; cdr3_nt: TGTGCCAGCAGCCTAACCGGGTTCCACGAGCAGTACTTC
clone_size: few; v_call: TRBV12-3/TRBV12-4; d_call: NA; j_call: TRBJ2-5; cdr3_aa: CASSLRREKGETQYF; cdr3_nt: TGTGCCAGCAGTTTAAGGAGGGAAAAAGGAGAGACCCAGTACTTC
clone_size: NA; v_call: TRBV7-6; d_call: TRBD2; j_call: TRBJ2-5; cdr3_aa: CASSLGGLAGAETQYF; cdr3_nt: TGTGCCAGCAGCTTAGGCGGACTAGCGGGAGCAGAGACCCAGTACTTC
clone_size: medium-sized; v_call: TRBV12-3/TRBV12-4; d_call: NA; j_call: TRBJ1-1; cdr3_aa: CASSLNPGQLNTEAFF; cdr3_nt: TGTGCCAGCAGTTTAAACCCCGGACAGTTGAACACTGAAGCTTTCTTT
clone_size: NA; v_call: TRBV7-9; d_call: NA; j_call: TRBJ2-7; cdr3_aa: CASSRQDRYEQYF; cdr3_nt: TGTGCCAGCAGTAGACAGGACCGCTACGAGCAGTACTTC
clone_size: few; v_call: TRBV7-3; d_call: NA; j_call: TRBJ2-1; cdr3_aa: CASSDRPYAYNEQFF; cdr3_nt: TGTGCCAGCAGCGATCGGCCATACGCCTACAATGAGCAGTTCTTC
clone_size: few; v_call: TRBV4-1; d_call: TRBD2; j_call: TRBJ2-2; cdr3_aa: CASSQGTSGFTGELFF; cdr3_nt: TGCGCCAGCAGCCAAGGGACTAGCGGGTTCACCGGGGAGCTGTTTTTT
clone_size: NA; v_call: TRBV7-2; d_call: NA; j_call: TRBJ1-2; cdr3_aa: CASSPDGFYGYTF; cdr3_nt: TGTGCCAGCAGTCCCGACGGATTCTATGGCTACACCTTC
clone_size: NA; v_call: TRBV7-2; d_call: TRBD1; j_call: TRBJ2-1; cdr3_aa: CASMPGTGRHNEQFF; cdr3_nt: TGTGCCAGCATGCCAGGGACAGGGCGCCACAATGAGCAGTTCTTC
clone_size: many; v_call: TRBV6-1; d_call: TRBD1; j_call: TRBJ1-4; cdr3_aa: CASSPTRTGSNEKLFF; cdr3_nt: TGTGCCAGCAGCCCTACTAGGACAGGAAGTAATGAAAAACTGTTTTTT
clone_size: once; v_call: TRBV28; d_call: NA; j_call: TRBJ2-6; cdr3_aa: CASTPPDGVAGANVLTF; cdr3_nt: TGTGCCAGCACCCCCCCGGACGGCGTCGCTGGGGCCAACGTCCTGACTTTC
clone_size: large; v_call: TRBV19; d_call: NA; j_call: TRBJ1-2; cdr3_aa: CASGRGYTF; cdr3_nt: TGTGCCAGTGGACGTGGCTACACCTTC
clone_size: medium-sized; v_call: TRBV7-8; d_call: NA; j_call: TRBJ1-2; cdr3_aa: CASSLGPTNGYTF; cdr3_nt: TGTGCCAGCAGCTTAGGGCCCACCAATGGCTACACCTTC
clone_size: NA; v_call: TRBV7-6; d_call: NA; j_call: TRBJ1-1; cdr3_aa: CASSYGAEAFF; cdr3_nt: TGTGCCAGCAGCTATGGGGCTGAAGCTTTCTTT
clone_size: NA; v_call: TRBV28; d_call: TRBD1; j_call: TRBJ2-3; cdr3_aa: CASSPDRLGSTDTQYF; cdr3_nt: TGTGCCAGCAGTCCGGACAGGTTGGGGAGCACAGATACGCAGTATTTT
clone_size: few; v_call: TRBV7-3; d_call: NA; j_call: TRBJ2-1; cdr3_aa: CASSLKGGTSYNEQFF; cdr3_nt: TGTGCCAGCAGCTTAAAGGGCGGGACCTCCTACAATGAGCAGTTCTTC
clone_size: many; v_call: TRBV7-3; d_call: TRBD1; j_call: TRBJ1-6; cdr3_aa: CASSPGDRGYTSPLHF; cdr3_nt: TGTGCCAGCAGCCCCGGGGACAGGGGCTATACCTCACCCCTCCACTTT
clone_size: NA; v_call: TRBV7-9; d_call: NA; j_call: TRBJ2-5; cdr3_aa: CASSYASSETQYF; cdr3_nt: TGTGCCAGCAGCTACGCCTCGAGCGAGACCCAGTACTTC
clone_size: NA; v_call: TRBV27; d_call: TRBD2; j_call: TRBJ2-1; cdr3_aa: CASSSLAGVVGRNEQFF; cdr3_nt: TGTGCCAGCAGTTCCCTAGCGGGAGTGGTGGGTAGGAATGAGCAGTTCTTC
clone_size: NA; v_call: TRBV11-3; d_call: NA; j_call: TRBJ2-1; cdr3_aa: CASSFDGGTQFF; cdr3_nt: TGTGCCAGCAGCTTCGACGGCGGGACCCAGTTCTTC
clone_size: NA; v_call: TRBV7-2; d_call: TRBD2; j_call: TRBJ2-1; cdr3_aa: CASSFTSGRNNEQFF; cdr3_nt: TGTGCCAGCAGCTTTACTAGCGGGAGGAACAATGAGCAGTTCTTC
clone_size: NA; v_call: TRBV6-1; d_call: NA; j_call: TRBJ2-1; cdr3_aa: CATRPPGSTNEQFF; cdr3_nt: TGTGCCACACGTCCCCCCGGGAGTACCAATGAGCAGTTCTTC
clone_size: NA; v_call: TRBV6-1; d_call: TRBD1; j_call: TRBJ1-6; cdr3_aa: CASSEAGQGARSSYNSPLHF; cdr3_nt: TGTGCCAGCAGTGAAGCGGGACAGGGGGCCCGGAGCTCCTATAATTCACCCCTCCACTTC
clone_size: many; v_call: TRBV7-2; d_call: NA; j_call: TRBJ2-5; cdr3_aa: CASSRDQETQYF; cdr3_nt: TGTGCCAGCAGCCGTGACCAAGAGACCCAGTACTTC
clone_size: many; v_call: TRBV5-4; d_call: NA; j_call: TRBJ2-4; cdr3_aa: CASSLTPRDHINF; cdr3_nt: TGTGCCAGCAGCCTAACCCCCCGGGACCATATTAACTTC
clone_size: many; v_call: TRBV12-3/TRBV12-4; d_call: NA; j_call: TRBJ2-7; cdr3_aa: CASIKGDVGEQYF; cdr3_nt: TGTGCCAGCATCAAGGGGGACGTAGGGGAGCAGTACTTC
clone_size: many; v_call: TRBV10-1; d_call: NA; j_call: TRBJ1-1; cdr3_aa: CASSESGQGHHAFF; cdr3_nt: TGCGCCAGCAGTGAGTCAGGGCAGGGACATCACGCTTTCTTT
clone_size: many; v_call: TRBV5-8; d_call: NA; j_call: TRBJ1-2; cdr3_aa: CASSLVGQRNYGYTF; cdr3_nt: TGTGCCAGCAGCTTGGTCGGGCAGAGGAACTATGGCTACACCTTC
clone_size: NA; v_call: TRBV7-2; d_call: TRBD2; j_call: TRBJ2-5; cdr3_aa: CASSFHLAGGGETQYF; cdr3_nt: TGTGCCAGCAGCTTCCATTTAGCGGGGGGGGGAGAGACCCAGTACTTC
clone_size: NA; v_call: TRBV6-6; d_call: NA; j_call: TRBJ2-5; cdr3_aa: CASDPEIGTQYF; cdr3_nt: TGTGCCAGCGACCCCGAAATAGGGACCCAGTACTTC
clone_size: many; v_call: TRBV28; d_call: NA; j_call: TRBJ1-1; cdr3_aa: CASLRLMTANTEAFF; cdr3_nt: TGTGCCAGCCTTCGACTAATGACAGCGAACACTGAAGCTTTCTTT
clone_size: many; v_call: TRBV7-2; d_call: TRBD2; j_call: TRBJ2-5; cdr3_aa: CASTFTGGETQYF; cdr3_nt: TGTGCCAGCACTTTTACGGGGGGAGAGACCCAGTACTTC
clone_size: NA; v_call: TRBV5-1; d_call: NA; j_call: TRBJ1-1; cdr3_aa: CASSSTIPLDTEAFF; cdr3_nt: TGCGCCAGCAGCTCCACAATACCCTTGGACACTGAAGCTTTCTTT
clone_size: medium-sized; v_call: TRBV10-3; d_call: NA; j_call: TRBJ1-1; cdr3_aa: CAISEVIRAVPTEAFF; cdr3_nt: TGTGCCATCAGTGAGGTTATAAGGGCCGTCCCCACCGAAGCTTTCTTT
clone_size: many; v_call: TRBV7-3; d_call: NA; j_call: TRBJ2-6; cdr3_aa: CASSLTGTF; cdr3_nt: TGTGCCAGCAGCTTAACAGGGACTTTC
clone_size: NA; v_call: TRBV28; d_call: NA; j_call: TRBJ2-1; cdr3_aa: CASSLGGEGGSYNEQFF; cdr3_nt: TGTGCCAGCAGTTTGGGGGGGGAGGGGGGCTCCTACAATGAGCAGTTCTTC
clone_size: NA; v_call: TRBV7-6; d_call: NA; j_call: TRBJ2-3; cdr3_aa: CASSSVGGRTTDTQYF; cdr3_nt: TGTGCCAGCAGCTCAGTCGGGGGCCGTACGACAGATACGCAGTATTTT
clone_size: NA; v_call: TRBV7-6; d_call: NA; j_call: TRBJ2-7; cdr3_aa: CASSLGGVGSEQYF; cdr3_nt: TGTGCCAGCAGCTTAGGAGGAGTAGGTTCCGAGCAGTACTTC
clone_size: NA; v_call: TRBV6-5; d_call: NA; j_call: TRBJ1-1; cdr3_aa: CASSEQGRNTEAFF; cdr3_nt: TGTGCCAGCAGTGAGCAGGGGCGGAACACTGAAGCTTTCTTT
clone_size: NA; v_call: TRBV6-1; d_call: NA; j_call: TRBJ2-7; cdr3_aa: CASSSTWATMTYEQYF; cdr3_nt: TGTGCCAGCAGTTCCACCTGGGCCACCATGACCTACGAGCAGTACTTC
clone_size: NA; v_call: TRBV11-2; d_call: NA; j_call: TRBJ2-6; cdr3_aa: CASSSYRLSSGANVLTF; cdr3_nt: TGTGCCAGCAGCTCGTACCGACTGAGCTCTGGGGCCAACGTCCTGACTTTC